A selection of T cell receptor beta chains follows, all from one sample in a study of shared clonotypes between healthy human individuals. TCRdb's copy holds only in-frame clones and misses some; the assay was immunoSEQ multiplex PCR. The sample gives over 850,000 clones, approximately 78% of which show up once; roughly 0.61% is in the top ten. The sequencing input was memory CD4+ T cells from PBMCs. These receptor sequences come from a young man in good health. Some clones in this sample may be carry-over from other donors' samples. The CDR3 runs from the conserved cysteine through the conserved F or W. A D gene is named only where the DNA matches it firmly. Rows may omit the clone size; those that give it use once, few, many or a size class.

d_gene	abundance	v_gene	j_gene	CDR3aa	CDR3nt
TRBD1	NA	TRBV29-1	TRBJ1-1	CSVEGSGGTEAFF	TGCAGCGTTGAAGGGTCAGGGGGCACTGAAGCTTTCTTT
TRBD2	NA	TRBV18	TRBJ2-7	CASSPPTSGSYEQYF	TGTGCCAGCTCACCACCGACTAGCGGGAGCTACGAGCAGTACTTC
NA	NA	TRBV6-5	TRBJ2-5	CASTPPGRETQYF	TGTGCCAGCACCCCACCCGGGCGGGAGACCCAGTACTTC
TRBD1	NA	TRBV9	TRBJ1-2	CASSTPGTGSGSGYTF	TGTGCCAGCAGCACCCCCGGGACAGGGTCAGGTAGCGGCTACACCTTC
TRBD2	NA	TRBV6-6	TRBJ2-5	CASSSPAGGPGTQYF	TGTGCCAGCAGTTCTCCAGCGGGAGGGCCAGGGACCCAGTACTTC
NA	NA	TRBV30	TRBJ1-2	CAWRQLGAPNYGYTF	TGTGCCTGGAGACAACTTGGGGCACCTAACTATGGCTACACCTTC
TRBD1	NA	TRBV28	TRBJ1-5	CASSLGPGQGRQPQHF	TGTGCCAGCAGCCTAGGCCCGGGACAGGGTCGTCAGCCCCAGCATTTT
NA	NA	TRBV7-2	TRBJ2-1	CASSPVGSSYNEQFF	TGTGCCAGCAGTCCGGTGGGGAGCTCCTACAATGAGCAGTTCTTC
NA	NA	TRBV7-9	TRBJ1-2	CASSLAFGGSNYGYTF	TGTGCCAGCAGCTTAGCCTTCGGAGGGTCCAACTATGGCTACACCTTC
TRBD2	NA	TRBV5-1	TRBJ2-3	CASSPPTSGSSTDTQYF	TGCGCCAGCAGCCCGCCCACTAGCGGGTCCAGCACAGATACGCAGTATTTT
NA	many	TRBV2	TRBJ2-3	CASSFQGIGDTQYF	TGTGCCAGCAGTTTCCAGGGGATTGGAGATACGCAGTATTTT
NA	NA	TRBV20-1	TRBJ2-3	CSATLSTQYF	TGCAGTGCCACACTGAGTACGCAGTATTTT
NA	few	TRBV2	TRBJ1-1	CASRDSEAEAFF	TGTGCCAGCAGGGACAGCGAGGCTGAAGCTTTCTTT
NA	NA	TRBV4-2	TRBJ2-5	CASSQDVEGGETQYF	TGTGCCAGCAGCCAAGATGTGGAAGGTGGGGAGACCCAGTACTTC
NA	NA	TRBV11-2	TRBJ2-6	CASSLQGNIGANVLTF	TGTGCCAGCAGCCTACAGGGAAATATTGGTGCCAACGTCCTGACTTTC
NA	NA	TRBV4-1	TRBJ1-4	CASSQVPVGTGKLFF	TGCGCCAGCAGCCAAGTCCCGGTCGGGACGGGGAAACTGTTTTTT
TRBD2	NA	TRBV29-1	TRBJ2-1	CSVARLAAREQFF	TGCAGCGTCGCAAGGCTAGCGGCCCGGGAGCAGTTCTTC
TRBD2	NA	TRBV30	TRBJ2-3	CAWSVGLAEGTDTQYF	TGTGCCTGGAGTGTTGGACTAGCGGAAGGCACAGATACGCAGTATTTT
NA	NA	TRBV7-2	TRBJ2-7	CASSPQGYSYEQYF	TGTGCCAGCAGCCCCCAGGGCTACTCCTACGAGCAGTACTTC
NA	NA	TRBV4-3	TRBJ2-1	CASSHQMDEQFF	TGCGCCAGCAGCCACCAGATGGATGAGCAGTTCTTC
TRBD2	NA	TRBV15	TRBJ2-1	CATSRLAGVYNEQFF	TGTGCCACCAGCAGACTAGCGGGAGTATACAATGAGCAGTTCTTC
NA	NA	TRBV5-1	TRBJ1-2	CASSPKTRDWYGYTF	TGTGCCAGCAGCCCTAAAACCAGGGACTGGTATGGCTACACCTTC